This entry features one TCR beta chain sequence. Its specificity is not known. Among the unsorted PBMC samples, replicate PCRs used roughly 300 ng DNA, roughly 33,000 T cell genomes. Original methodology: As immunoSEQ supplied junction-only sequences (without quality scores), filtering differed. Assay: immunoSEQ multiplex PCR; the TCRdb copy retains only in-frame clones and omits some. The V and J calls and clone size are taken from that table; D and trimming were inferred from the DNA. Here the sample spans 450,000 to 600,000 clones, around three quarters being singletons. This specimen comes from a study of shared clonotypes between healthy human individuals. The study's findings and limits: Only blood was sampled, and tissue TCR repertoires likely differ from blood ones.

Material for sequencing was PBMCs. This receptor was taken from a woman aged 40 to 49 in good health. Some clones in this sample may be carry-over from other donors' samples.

In nucleotides, the CDR3 is TGTGCCAGTAGTACCCAACGCAACACCATATATTTT. Its protein is CASSTQRNTIYF. V and J are TRBV19 and TRBJ1-3; no clear D gene. The V end was cut by 4 bases, the J end by 7 bases, with 8 bases between. The CDR3 is made up of 12 amino acids. In germline, CDR1 is LNHDA, CDR2 SQIVND (reference sequence).